The 13 T cell receptor beta chains presented below share a single source sample, sequenced in a study of circulating CD8 cells and anti-PD-1 response in melanoma (dated by TCRdb to about 2020). Four subsets defined by PD-1 and/or TIGIT were sorted from live CD3+CD8+TCRalphabeta+ cells on a BD FACSAria II cell sorter. For sequencing, a NextSeq 500 was employed. Starting from approximately 15 ng of total RNA, TCR libraries were made with the QIAseq Immune Repertoire RNA Library Kit, Human TCR Panel. TCRdb trimmed the raw reads at Q25, called clones with MiXCR and kept productive beta chains. Identical CDR3 protein sequences are pooled into one entry, listed with their most common genes and DNA. The sample includes under 550 distinct CDR3 sequences, with more than 5.5% observed a single time. Around 20% of the sample is in the top ten clones. Sequencing used CD8+ T cells from PBMCs, obtained at baseline or after one month of anti-PD-1 therapy (not recorded which). All receptors come from a human donor with melanoma.

This clonotype counts as medium-sized. The chain employs TRBV20-1 and TRBJ2-7; 8 bases are shared with TRBD1. The CDR3 is 15 amino acids. V shed 2 bases and J 4 bases; nucleotides not matched to a gene: 10. The germline CDR1 and CDR2 sequences are DFQATT and SNEGSKA (reference sequence). The CDR3: CSARPQGALKYEQYF. CDR3 DNA: TGCAGTGCTAGACCTCAGGGGGCTCTGAAATACGAGCAGTACTTC.

This chain uses TRBV10-3 with TRBJ2-7, with TRBD1 as a possible D gene (6 bases). The CDR3 sequence is 11 residues long. V shed 6 bases and J shed 4 bases, with 7 bases lying between them. CDR1 is ENHRY and CDR2 is SYGVKD in the germline V gene. Written as DNA, the CDR3 is TGTGCCATCAGGGACAGTTACGAGCAGTACTTC. Its protein is CAIRDSYEQYF.

This clonotype is large. The chain recombines TRBV24-1 with TRBJ2-1; TRBD2 might be the D (6 bases). The CDR3 length is 13 residues. Germline values: CDR1 KGHDR, CDR2 SFDVKD. The V end lost 9 bases, the J end lost 4 bases, and 12 bases lay between the germline ends. In DNA form, the CDR3 reads TGTGCCACCTCGGGGGATTATTACAATGAGCAGTTCTTC. Protein sequence: CATSGDYYNEQFF.

By frequency in the sample, this clonotype is large. This sequence joins TRBV20-1 and TRBJ2-2; 8 nucleotides align to TRBD1. Germline values: CDR1 DFQATT, CDR2 SNEGSKA (reference sequence). This CDR3 contains 15 residues. Unmatched junction bases numbered 6, after V lost 3 bases and J lost 3 bases. The CDR3 DNA follows: TGCAGTGCTAGGGGCCTGGGACAGGACACCGGGGAGCTGTTTTTT. Translating it yields CSARGLGQDTGELFF.

This clonotype rates as medium-sized (0.01 to 0.1%). The V gene is TRBV20-1, the J gene TRBJ2-2; 15 nucleotides align to TRBD2. This CDR3 comprises 19 residues. V shed 0 bases and J 0 bases; nucleotides not matched to a gene: 5. CDR1 DFQATT and CDR2 SNEGSKA come from the germline V gene (reference sequence). Written as DNA, the CDR3 is TGCAGTGCTAGAGATCGGGGACTAGCGGGGGGCGCGAACACCGGGGAGCTGTTTTTT. It specifies CSARDRGLAGGANTGELFF.

This clonotype qualifies as medium-sized. The chain combines TRBV7-3 with TRBJ2-5; 7 positions match TRBD1. Looked up from germline, CDR1 is SGHTA and CDR2 is FQGTGA. The CDR3 totals 13 residues. The V segment lost 4 bases and the J segment 4 bases; nucleotides outside the gene matches: 3. CDR3 amino acids: CASSSYRGETQYF. The CDR3 DNA follows: TGTGCCAGCAGCTCTTACAGGGGAGAGACCCAGTACTTC.

This clonotype is large. The rearrangement links TRBV4-3 to TRBJ2-3; the D is unclear. Germline V gene data show CDR1 as LGHNA and CDR2 as YSLEER. The V and J ends lost 0 bases and 2 bases respectively, with 6 bases between them. There are 14 residues in the CDR3. The DNA for the CDR3 is TGCGCCAGCAGCCAAGAGATCCTCACAGATACGCAGTATTTT. Its translation: CASSQEILTDTQYF.

This chain connects TRBV19 to TRBJ1-5, with D perhaps TRBD1 (5 bases). V shed 3 bases and J shed 0 bases, with 18 bases lying between them. There are 18 residues in the CDR3. Germline CDR1 reads LNHDA; CDR2 reads SQIVND (reference sequence). The CDR3 DNA sequence: TGTGCCAGTAGTATGTCAGGGCAGGGCTACTATAGCAATCAGCCCCAGCATTTT. Amino acids: CASSMSGQGYYSNQPQHF. Using reference TRBV19 and TRBJ1-5 for the parts outside the CDR3, the full variable domain is DGGITQSPKYLFRKEGQNVTLSCEQNLNHDAMYWYRQDPGQGLRLIYYSQIVNDFQKGDIAEGYSVSREKKESFPLTVTSAQKNPTAFYLCASSMSGQGYYSNQPQHFGDGTRLSIL.

Relative to its sample, this clonotype is medium-sized. The rearrangement uses TRBV24-1 and TRBJ2-5, with a possible D match to TRBD2 (6 bases). With 2 bases removed from V and 4 bases from J, the gap between germline ends came to 10 bases. Germline lookup yields CDR1 KGHDR and CDR2 SFDVKD. The CDR3 extends over 14 amino acids. This CDR3 reads CATSDWTEGETQYF. CDR3 DNA sequence: TGTGCCACCAGTGATTGGACGGAGGGAGAGACCCAGTACTTC.

This clonotype is termed large. This chain uses TRBV6-4 with TRBJ2-1; TRBD2 aligns across 9 bases. CDR3 size: 14 residues. The V gene's germline CDR1 is MRHNA and CDR2 SNTAGT. The V and J ends lost 5 bases and 8 bases, in that order; junction bases with no gene match: 7. CDR3 protein: CASSTVAGGDEQFF. CDR3 coding DNA: TGTGCCAGCAGTACGGTTGCGGGGGGGGATGAGCAGTTCTTC.

This clonotype is labeled large (0.1 to 1%). The rearrangement joins TRBV7-2 to TRBJ1-1, with no clear D. V was shortened by 3 bases and J by 5 bases, with 4 bases between the two germline ends. Germline CDR1 is SGHTA and CDR2 is FQGNSA. The CDR3 totals 11 residues. CDR3 protein: CASSFRTEAFF. The CDR3 nucleotides read TGTGCCAGCAGCTTCCGGACTGAAGCTTTCTTT.

By frequency in the sample, this clonotype is large (0.1 to 1%). The chain has TRBV16 and TRBJ2-1; possibly TRBD2 for D (6 bases). The germline V gene has CDR1 KGHSY and CDR2 FQNENV. V lost 5 bases to trimming and J lost 7 bases, with 12 bases between them. CDR3 size: 13 residues. CDR3 amino acids: CASSDGGTNEQFF. CDR3 DNA sequence: TGTGCCAGCAGCGACGGGGGAACGAATGAGCAGTTCTTC.

Within the sample, this clonotype is large. The chain links TRBV4-2 to TRBJ2-1; D remains unclear. The CDR3 has 16 amino acids. Trimming shortened V by 0 bases and J by 0 bases, and 9 bases separated the two germline ends. CDR1 and CDR2 from the germline V gene are LGHNA and YNFKEQ. The DNA of the CDR3 is TGTGCCAGCAGCCAAGACCTCCCGAGCTCCTACAATGAGCAGTTCTTC. Translating it yields CASSQDLPSSYNEQFF.